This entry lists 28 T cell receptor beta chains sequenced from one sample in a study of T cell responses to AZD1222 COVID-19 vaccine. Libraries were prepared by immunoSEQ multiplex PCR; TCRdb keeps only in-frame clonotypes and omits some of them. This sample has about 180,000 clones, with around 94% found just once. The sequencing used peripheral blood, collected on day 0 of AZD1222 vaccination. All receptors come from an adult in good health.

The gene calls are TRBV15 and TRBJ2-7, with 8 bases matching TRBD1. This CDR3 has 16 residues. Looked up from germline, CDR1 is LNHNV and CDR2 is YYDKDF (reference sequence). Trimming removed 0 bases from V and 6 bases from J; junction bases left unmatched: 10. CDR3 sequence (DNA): TGTGCCACCAGCAGAGAAGGGGCAGGGGGCCGTGTCGAGCAGTACTTC. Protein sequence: CATSREGAGGRVEQYF. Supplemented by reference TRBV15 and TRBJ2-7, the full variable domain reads DAMVIQNPRYQVTQFGKPVTLSCSQTLNHNVMYWYQQKSSQAPKLLFHYYDKDFNNEADTPDNFQSRRPNTSFCFLDIRSPGLGDTAMYLCATSREGAGGRVEQYFGPGTRLTVT.

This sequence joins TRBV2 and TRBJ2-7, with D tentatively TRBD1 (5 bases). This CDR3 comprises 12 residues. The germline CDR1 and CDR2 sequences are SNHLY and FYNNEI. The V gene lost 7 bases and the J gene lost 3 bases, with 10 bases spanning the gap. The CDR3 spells CASTRQGYEQYF. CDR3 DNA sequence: TGTGCCAGCACGAGGCAGGGCTACGAGCAGTACTTC.

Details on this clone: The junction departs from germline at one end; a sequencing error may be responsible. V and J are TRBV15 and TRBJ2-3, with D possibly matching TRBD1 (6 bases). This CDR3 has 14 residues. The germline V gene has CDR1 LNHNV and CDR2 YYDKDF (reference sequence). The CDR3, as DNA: TGTGCCACCAGGAGAGGGGGAAACACAGATACGCAGTATTTT. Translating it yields CATRRGGNTDTQYF.

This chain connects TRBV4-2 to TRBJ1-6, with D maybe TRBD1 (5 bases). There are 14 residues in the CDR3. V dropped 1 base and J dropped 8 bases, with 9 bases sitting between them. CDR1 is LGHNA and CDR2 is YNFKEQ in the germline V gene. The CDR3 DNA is TGTGCCAGCAGCCAAGGGCAGGGAGATTCACCCCTCCACTTT. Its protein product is CASSQGQGDSPLHF.

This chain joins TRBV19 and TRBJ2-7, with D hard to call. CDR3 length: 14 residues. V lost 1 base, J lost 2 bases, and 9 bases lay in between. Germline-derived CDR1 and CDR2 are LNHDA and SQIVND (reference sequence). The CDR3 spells CASSIGHSTYEQYF. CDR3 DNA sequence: TGTGCCAGTAGTATAGGGCACAGTACCTACGAGCAGTACTTC.

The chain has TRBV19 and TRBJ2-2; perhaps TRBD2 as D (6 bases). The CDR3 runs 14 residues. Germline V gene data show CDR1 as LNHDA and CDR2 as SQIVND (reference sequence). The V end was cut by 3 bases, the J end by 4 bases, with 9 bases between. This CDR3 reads CASSMRLVTGELFF. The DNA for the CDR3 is TGTGCCAGTAGTATGAGACTAGTCACCGGGGAGCTGTTTTTT. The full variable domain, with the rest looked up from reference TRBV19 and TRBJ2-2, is DGGITQSPKYLFRKEGQNVTLSCEQNLNHDAMYWYRQDPGQGLRLIYYSQIVNDFQKGDIAEGYSVSREKKESFPLTVTSAQKNPTAFYLCASSMRLVTGELFFGEGSRLTVL.

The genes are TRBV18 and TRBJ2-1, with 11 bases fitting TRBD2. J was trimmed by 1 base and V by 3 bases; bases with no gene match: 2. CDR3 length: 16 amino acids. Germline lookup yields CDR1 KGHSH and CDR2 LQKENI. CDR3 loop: CASSPGTSGSYNEQFF. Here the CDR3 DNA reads TGTGCCAGCTCACCCGGGACTAGCGGTTCCTACAATGAGCAGTTCTTC.

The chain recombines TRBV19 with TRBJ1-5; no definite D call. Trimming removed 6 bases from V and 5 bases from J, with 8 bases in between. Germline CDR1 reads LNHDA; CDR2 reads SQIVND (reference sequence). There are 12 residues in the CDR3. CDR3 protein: CASSGVDQPQHF. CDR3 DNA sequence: TGTGCCAGTAGCGGTGTGGATCAGCCCCAGCATTTT.

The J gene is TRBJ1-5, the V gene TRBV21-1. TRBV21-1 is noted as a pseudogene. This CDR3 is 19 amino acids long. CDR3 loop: CASSQSKGSGSYSNQPQHF. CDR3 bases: TGTGCCAGCAGCCAGTCTAAGGGGTCGGGGAGTTACAGCAATCAGCCCCAGCATTTT.

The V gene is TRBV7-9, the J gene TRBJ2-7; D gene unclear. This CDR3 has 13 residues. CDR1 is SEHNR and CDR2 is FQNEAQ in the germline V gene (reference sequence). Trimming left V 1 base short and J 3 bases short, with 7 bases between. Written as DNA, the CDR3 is TGTGCCAGCAGCTTAGGGTTCCGCTACGAGCAGTACTTC. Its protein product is CASSLGFRYEQYF.

The DNA for the CDR3 is TGCGCCAGCAGCAGGAGGACTAGCGGGAGTCCGGAGACCCAGTACTTC. Its protein is CASSRRTSGSPETQYF. V usage is TRBV5-1 and J usage is TRBJ2-5, with 13 positions matching TRBD2. This CDR3 is built from 16 residues. The ends lost 4 bases at V and 5 bases at J; junction bases unmatched: 8. Looked up from germline, CDR1 is SGHRS and CDR2 is YFSETQ.

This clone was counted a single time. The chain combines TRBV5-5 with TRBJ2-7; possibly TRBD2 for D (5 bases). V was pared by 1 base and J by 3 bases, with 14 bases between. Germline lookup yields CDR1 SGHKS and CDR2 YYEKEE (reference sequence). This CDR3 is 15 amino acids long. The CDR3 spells CASSLFDRDNYEQYF. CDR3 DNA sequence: TGTGCCAGCAGCTTGTTTGATCGGGATAACTACGAGCAGTACTTC.

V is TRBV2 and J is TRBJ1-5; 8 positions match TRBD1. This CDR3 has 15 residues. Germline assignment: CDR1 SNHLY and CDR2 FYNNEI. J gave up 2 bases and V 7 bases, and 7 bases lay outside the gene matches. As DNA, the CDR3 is TGTGCCAGCACCTTTGACAGGGGCGGCAATCAGCCCCAGCATTTT. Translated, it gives CASTFDRGGNQPQHF.

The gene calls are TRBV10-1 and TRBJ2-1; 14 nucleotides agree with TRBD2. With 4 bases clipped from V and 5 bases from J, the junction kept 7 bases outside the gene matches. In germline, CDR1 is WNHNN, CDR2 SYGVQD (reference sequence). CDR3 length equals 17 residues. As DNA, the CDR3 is TGCGCCAGCAGTGCGGGACTAGCGGGAGTCACAAACAATGAGCAGTTCTTC. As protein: CASSAGLAGVTNNEQFF.

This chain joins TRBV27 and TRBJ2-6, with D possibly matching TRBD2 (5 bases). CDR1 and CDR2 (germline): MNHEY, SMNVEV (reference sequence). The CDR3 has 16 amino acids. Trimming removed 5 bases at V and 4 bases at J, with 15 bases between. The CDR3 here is CASSITPRAGANVLTF. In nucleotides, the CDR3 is TGTGCCAGCAGTATAACCCCGCGGGCAGGGGCCAACGTCCTGACTTTC.

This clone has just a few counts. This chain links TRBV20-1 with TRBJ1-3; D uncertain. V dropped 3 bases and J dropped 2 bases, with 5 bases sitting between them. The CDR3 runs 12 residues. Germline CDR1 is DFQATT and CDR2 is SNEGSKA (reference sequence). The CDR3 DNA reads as TGCAGTGCTAGTCCAACTGGAAACACCATATATTTT. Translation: CSASPTGNTIYF.

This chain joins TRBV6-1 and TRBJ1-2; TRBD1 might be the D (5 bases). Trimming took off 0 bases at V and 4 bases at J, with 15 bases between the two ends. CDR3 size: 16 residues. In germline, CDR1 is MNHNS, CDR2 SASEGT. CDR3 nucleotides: TGTGCCAGCAGTGAAGCGCTCGGCAGGGTGGGCTATGGCTACACCTTC. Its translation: CASSEALGRVGYGYTF.

The CDR3 here is CASSDTGEKNTEAFF. The DNA for the CDR3 is TGTGCCAGCAGCGATACAGGGGAAAAGAACACTGAAGCTTTCTTT. V and J are TRBV6-7 and TRBJ1-1; 7 bases map to TRBD1. TRBV6-7 is recorded as an ORF, its role being uncertain. The CDR3 is 15 amino acids. V shed 6 bases and J 1 base; nucleotides not matched to a gene: 8.

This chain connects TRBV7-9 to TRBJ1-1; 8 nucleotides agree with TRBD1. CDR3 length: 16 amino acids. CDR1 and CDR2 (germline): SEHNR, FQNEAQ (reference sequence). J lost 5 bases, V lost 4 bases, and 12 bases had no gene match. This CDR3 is CASSYYQGAARTEAFF. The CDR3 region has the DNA TGTGCCAGCAGCTATTACCAGGGGGCGGCAAGGACTGAAGCTTTCTTT.

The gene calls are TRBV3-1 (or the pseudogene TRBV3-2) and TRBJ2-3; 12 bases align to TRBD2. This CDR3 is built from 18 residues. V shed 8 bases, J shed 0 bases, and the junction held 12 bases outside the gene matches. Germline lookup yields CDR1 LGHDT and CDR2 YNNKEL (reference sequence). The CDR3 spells CASGPSGRGAASTDTQYF. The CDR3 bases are TGTGCCAGCGGGCCTAGCGGGAGGGGGGCGGCTAGCACAGATACGCAGTATTTT.

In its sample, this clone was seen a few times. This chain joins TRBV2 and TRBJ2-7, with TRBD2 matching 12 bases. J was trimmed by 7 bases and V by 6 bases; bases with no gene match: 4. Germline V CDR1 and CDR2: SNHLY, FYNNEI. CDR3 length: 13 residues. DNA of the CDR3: TGTGCCAGCAGCGCTAGCGGGAGGGAAGAGCAGTACTTC. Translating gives CASSASGREEQYF.

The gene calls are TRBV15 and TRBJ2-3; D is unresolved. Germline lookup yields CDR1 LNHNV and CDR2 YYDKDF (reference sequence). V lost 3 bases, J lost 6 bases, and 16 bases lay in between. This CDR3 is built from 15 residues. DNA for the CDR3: TGTGCCACCAGCAGCCGCGTATCCGCGGCGGATACGCAGTATTTT. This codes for CATSSRVSAADTQYF.

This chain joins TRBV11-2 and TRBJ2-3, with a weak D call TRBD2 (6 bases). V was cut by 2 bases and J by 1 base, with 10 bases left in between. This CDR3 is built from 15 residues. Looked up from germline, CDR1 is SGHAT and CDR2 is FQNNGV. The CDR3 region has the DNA TGTGCCAGCAGCTTAAAAGTAGCGGGCACAGATACGCAGTATTTT. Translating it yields CASSLKVAGTDTQYF.

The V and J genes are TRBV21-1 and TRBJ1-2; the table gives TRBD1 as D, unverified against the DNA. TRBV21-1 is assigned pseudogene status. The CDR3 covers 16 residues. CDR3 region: CASSPRQPRPFFGYTF. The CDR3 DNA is TGTGCCAGCAGCCCACGACAGCCGAGACCCTTCTTTGGCTACACCTTC.

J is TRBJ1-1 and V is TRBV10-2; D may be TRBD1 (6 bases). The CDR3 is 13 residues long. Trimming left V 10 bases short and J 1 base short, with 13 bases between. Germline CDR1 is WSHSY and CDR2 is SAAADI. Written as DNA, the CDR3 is TGCGCCACCGGCCAACAGGGGAACACTGAAGCTTTCTTT. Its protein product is CATGQQGNTEAFF.

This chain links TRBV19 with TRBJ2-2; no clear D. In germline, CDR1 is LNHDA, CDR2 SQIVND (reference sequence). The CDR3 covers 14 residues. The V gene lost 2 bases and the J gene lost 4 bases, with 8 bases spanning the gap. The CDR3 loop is CASSILRSTGELFF. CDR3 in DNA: TGTGCCAGTAGTATACTTAGATCCACCGGGGAGCTGTTTTTT.

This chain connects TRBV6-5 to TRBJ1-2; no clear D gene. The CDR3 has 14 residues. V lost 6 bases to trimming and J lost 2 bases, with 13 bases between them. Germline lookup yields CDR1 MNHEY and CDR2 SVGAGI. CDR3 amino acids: CASSITSTNYGYTF. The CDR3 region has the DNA TGTGCCAGCAGCATAACATCCACCAACTATGGCTACACCTTC.

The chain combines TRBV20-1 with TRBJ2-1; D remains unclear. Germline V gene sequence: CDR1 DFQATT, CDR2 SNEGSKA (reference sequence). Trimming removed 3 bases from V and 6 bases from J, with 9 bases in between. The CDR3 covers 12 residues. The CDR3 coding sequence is TGCAGTGCTAGTTTCTCGCTCAATGAGCAGTTCTTC. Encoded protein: CSASFSLNEQFF.